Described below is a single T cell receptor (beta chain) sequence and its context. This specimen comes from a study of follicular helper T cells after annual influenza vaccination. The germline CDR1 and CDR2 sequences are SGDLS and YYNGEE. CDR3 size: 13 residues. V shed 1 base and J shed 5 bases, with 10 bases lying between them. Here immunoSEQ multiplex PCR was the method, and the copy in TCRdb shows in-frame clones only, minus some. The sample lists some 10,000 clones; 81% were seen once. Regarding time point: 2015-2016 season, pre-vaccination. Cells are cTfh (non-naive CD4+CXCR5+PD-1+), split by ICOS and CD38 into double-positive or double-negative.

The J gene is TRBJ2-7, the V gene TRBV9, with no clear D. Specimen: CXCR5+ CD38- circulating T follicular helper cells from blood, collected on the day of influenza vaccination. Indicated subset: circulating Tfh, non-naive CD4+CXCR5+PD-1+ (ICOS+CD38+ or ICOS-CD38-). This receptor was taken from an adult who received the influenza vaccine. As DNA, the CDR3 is TGTGCCAGCAGCGTAAAGGGTGGGGACGAGCAGTACTTC. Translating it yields CASSVKGGDEQYF.